One and the same sample provided the 24 T cell receptor beta chains below, sequenced in a study of identical twins. TCRdb reanalysed the 5' RACE reads using MiXCR and keeps one entry per CDR3 protein. The sample has 1.5 million to 2 million distinct CDR3 sequences; roughly a third are singletons. The sample taken for sequencing was cord blood. The source is a newborn girl in good health.

The CDR3 sequence: CSAPTGAVAKNIQYF. CDR3 DNA sequence: TGCAGTGCTCCAACGGGGGCCGTAGCCAAAAACATTCAGTACTTC. The chain couples TRBV20-1 to TRBJ2-4, with D perhaps being TRBD1 or TRBD2 (6 bases each). Germline V lookup: CDR1 DFQATT, CDR2 SNEGSKA (reference sequence). The CDR3 runs to 15 residues. Between the trimmed V and J ends, which lost 5 bases and 0 bases, there was a span of 14 bases.

This clonotype was picked up a small number of times. The chain carries TRBV20-1 and TRBJ2-4; possibly TRBD1 for D (5 bases). The J call is in doubt because the DNA end fits TRBJ2-7 better. In germline, CDR1 is DFQATT, CDR2 SNEGSKA (reference sequence). The CDR3 totals 14 residues. The CDR3 protein is CSARGGHLSYEQYF. The CDR3 region has the DNA TGCAGTGCTAGGGGCGGACACCTCTCATACGAGCAGTACTTC.

This clonotype has more than one count but fewer than ten. The rearrangement joins TRBV2 to TRBJ2-7; TRBD2 might be the D (5 bases). The end of the DNA is better explained by TRBJ2-5, so the J call may be wrong. CDR1 is SNHLY, CDR2 FYNNEI, per germline. This CDR3 is 13 amino acids long. The CDR3 loop is CASSTRVGETQYF. CDR3 DNA sequence: TGTGCCAGCAGTACGAGGGTGGGGGAGACCCAGTACTTC.

This chain joins TRBV6-2 or TRBV6-3 and TRBJ2-7; no definite D call. Germline CDR1 and CDR2: MNHEY and SVGEGT. The CDR3 is 15 amino acids. V lost 0 bases and J 2 bases, leaving 11 bases between the germline ends. DNA of the CDR3: TGTGCCAGCAGTTACTCGTCCGCAGCGACCTACGAGCAGTACTTC. Translating gives CASSYSSAATYEQYF.

This clonotype was counted between two and nine times. The chain is built from TRBV7-6 and TRBJ2-1, with TRBD2 matching over 7 bases. With 4 bases clipped from V and 0 bases from J, the junction kept 3 bases outside the gene matches. The length of the CDR3 is 15 residues. Per germline, CDR1 SGHVS and CDR2 FNYEAQ. The CDR3 region has the DNA TGTGCCAGCAGCTCCTGGGGGGGCTCCTACAATGAGCAGTTCTTC. It is translated as CASSSWGGSYNEQFF.

The CDR3, as DNA: TGCAGCGTCGCGGGACTCCCCTACAATGAGCAGTACTTC. The encoded protein is CSVAGLPYNEQYF. The genes are TRBV29-1 and TRBJ2-5; D might be TRBD2 (6 bases). With 6 bases removed from V and 11 bases from J, the gap between germline ends came to 22 bases. The germline CDR1 and CDR2 sequences are SQVTM and ANQGSEA. The CDR3 is 13 residues long. Full variable domain (remainder filled in from reference TRBV29-1 and TRBJ2-5): SAVISQKPSRDICQRGTSLTIQCQVDSQVTMMFWYRQQPGQSLTLIATANQGSEATYESGFVIDKFPISRPNLTFSTLTVSNMSPEDSSIYLCSVAGLPYNEQYFGPGTRLLVL.

This clonotype has ten or more counts. J is TRBJ1-2 and V is TRBV9; D uncertain. Germline V gene lookup returns CDR1 SGDLS and CDR2 YYNGEE. The ends were cut back, 0 bases at V and 0 bases at J, with 6 bases in the middle. The CDR3 has 14 amino acids. The CDR3 DNA is TGTGCCAGCAGCGTAGGTCGACCTAACTATGGCTACACCTTC. Protein: CASSVGRPNYGYTF.

The chain recombines TRBV15 with TRBJ2-1, with 9 bases matching TRBD2. The junction had 18 bases not matched to a gene; V was cut back by 3 bases and J by 6 bases. This CDR3 spans 19 amino acids. Germline CDR1 reads LNHNV; CDR2 reads YYDKDF (reference sequence). The DNA for the CDR3 is TGTGCCACCAGCAGCCCCAGAGGGGTAGCGGGAGAGAGGGCCAATGAGCAGTTCTTC. Protein: CATSSPRGVAGERANEQFF.

This chain uses TRBV3-1 with TRBJ1-3, with D hard to call. The germline gives CDR1 LGHDT, CDR2 YNNKEL (reference sequence). Trimming removed 0 bases from V and 2 bases from J, with 8 bases in between. The length of the CDR3 is 15 residues. CDR3 DNA: TGTGCCAGCAGCCAAGAAGGTCGGACTGGAAACACCATATATTTT. Translating it yields CASSQEGRTGNTIYF.

V gene TRBV4-1 combines with J gene TRBJ2-2; D is possibly TRBD2 (5 bases). Per the germline V gene, CDR1 is MGHRA and CDR2 is YSYEKL. V dropped 1 base and J dropped 6 bases, with 12 bases sitting between them. CDR3 size: 15 residues. CDR3 loop: CASSQVGGSAGELFF. Written as DNA, the CDR3 is TGCGCCAGCAGCCAAGTTGGCGGGTCTGCCGGGGAGCTGTTTTTT.

The rearrangement uses TRBV6-5 and TRBJ2-7; D is possibly TRBD2 (6 bases). Trimming removed 1 base from V and 7 bases from J, with 17 bases in between. CDR1 and CDR2 (germline): MNHEY, SVGAGI. The CDR3 is made up of 15 amino acids. The CDR3 DNA reads TGTGCCAGCAGTTACTTGGGGACTGGCTTACAGGAGCAGTACTTC. It is translated as CASSYLGTGLQEQYF.

The CDR3: CASSPRPPSGSAGNEQYF. The CDR3 DNA reads TGCGCCAGCAGCCCCCGACCCCCTAGCGGGAGCGCGGGCAATGAGCAGTACTTC. The rearrangement links TRBV5-1 to TRBJ2-5; 10 nucleotides match TRBD2. Germline values: CDR1 SGHRS, CDR2 YFSETQ. V lost 4 bases and J lost 11; bases outside the gene matches: 23. The CDR3 contains 18 residues.

About this clonotype itself: At one end the junction does not follow the germline gene, possibly because of a read error. V is TRBV12-3 or TRBV12-4 and J is TRBJ2-1; D could derive from TRBD1 or TRBD2 (5 bases each). This CDR3 spans 14 amino acids. For the CDR3, the DNA is TGTGCCAGCAGTTTAGGAGGGGCCCACAATGAGCGGTTCTTC. Translation gives CASSLGGAHNERFF.

J is TRBJ2-3 and V is TRBV24-1; TRBD2 agrees at 7 bases. Trimming removed 1 base from V and 2 bases from J; junction bases left unmatched: 8. The germline V gene has CDR1 KGHDR and CDR2 SFDVKD. This CDR3 is built from 17 residues. CDR3 sequence: CATSDFGAGLLTDTQYF. The CDR3 DNA is TGTGCCACCAGTGATTTCGGAGCGGGACTGCTCACAGATACGCAGTATTTT.

The rearrangement uses TRBV5-5 and TRBJ2-7; D not certain. Germline CDR1 reads SGHKS; CDR2 reads YYEKEE (reference sequence). Trimming removed 0 bases from V and 1 base from J, with 11 bases in between. This CDR3 has 15 residues. The CDR3 spells CASSLDRFPSYEQYF. The CDR3 DNA reads as TGTGCCAGCAGCTTGGACAGATTTCCTTCCTACGAGCAGTACTTC.

This clonotype appeared a few times. This rearrangement joins TRBV6-2 or TRBV6-3 to TRBJ2-3; 8 bases align to TRBD2. The germline CDR1 and CDR2 sequences are MNHEY and SVGEGT. V was pared by 2 bases and J by 6 bases, with 4 bases of the junction left unmatched. The CDR3 sequence is 14 residues long. The CDR3 DNA follows: TGTGCCAGCAGTTACGCGGGGGGCAAGGATACGCAGTATTTT. This translates into CASSYAGGKDTQYF.

This clonotype was seen only a few times. The rearrangement uses TRBV20-1 and TRBJ1-2; perhaps TRBD1 as D (5 bases). Trimming took 0 bases from V and 8 from J, leaving 16 bases between them. CDR1 DFQATT and CDR2 SNEGSKA come from the germline V gene (reference sequence). The CDR3 is 14 amino acids. As DNA, the CDR3 is TGCAGTGCTAGAGATCCCGGGACCGTTCACGGCTACACCTTC. It specifies CSARDPGTVHGYTF.

This clonotype occurred a few times. This sequence joins TRBV3-1 and TRBJ1-1; the D is unclear. Germline-derived CDR1 and CDR2 are LGHDT and YNNKEL (reference sequence). The CDR3 runs 14 residues. The V end lost 0 bases, the J end lost 1 base, and 6 bases lay between the germline ends. CDR3: CASSQDLGNTEAFF. In DNA form, the CDR3 reads TGTGCCAGCAGCCAAGATCTAGGGAACACTGAAGCTTTCTTT.

V usage is TRBV28 and J usage is TRBJ2-1, with no clear D. The CDR3 covers 14 residues. Germline loops: CDR1 MDHEN, CDR2 SYDVKM. V shed 2 bases and J shed 8 bases, with 13 bases lying between them. In DNA form, the CDR3 reads TGTGCCAGCAGTTTACGGGCTACCTGCGATGAGCAGTTCTTC. Residues: CASSLRATCDEQFF.

This chain connects TRBV3-1 to TRBJ2-1; 7 bases are shared with TRBD1. The DNA end is a closer match to TRBJ2-7, so the J assignment may be wrong. The CDR3 extends over 15 amino acids. Looked up from germline, CDR1 is LGHDT and CDR2 is YNNKEL (reference sequence). This CDR3 is CASSHRDRLYNEQYF. The CDR3 DNA reads TGTGCCAGCAGCCACCGGGACAGACTTTACAATGAGCAGTACTTC.

This sequence joins TRBV29-1 and TRBJ1-2; D is undetermined. With 5 bases removed from V and 3 bases from J, the gap between germline ends came to 16 bases. CDR1 is SQVTM, CDR2 ANQGSEA, per germline. The CDR3 totals 14 residues. The CDR3 DNA is TGCAGCGTTAGGAGGATAGGGATCCACTATGGCTACACCTTC. It is translated as CSVRRIGIHYGYTF.

V is TRBV6-2 or TRBV6-3 and J is TRBJ1-1; 8 bases are a match to TRBD1. The CDR3 is 11 residues long. J was trimmed by 11 bases and V by 6 bases; bases with no gene match: 5. Germline values: CDR1 MNHEY, CDR2 SVGEGT. The CDR3 is CASSHDRGAFF. The CDR3 DNA sequence: TGTGCCAGCAGCCACGACAGGGGTGCTTTCTTT.

This clonotype appeared many times. The chain combines TRBV20-1 with TRBJ2-3; D perhaps matches TRBD1 (5 bases). The CDR3 has 13 amino acids. V lost 4 bases, J lost 3 bases, and 11 bases lay in between. Germline values: CDR1 DFQATT, CDR2 SNEGSKA (reference sequence). The CDR3 is CSAIAQGTDTQYF. The CDR3 coding sequence is TGCAGTGCTATCGCTCAGGGAACAGATACGCAGTATTTT.

There are many counts of this clonotype. The chain joins TRBV4-2 to TRBJ2-3, with D tentatively TRBD1 (6 bases). V lost 0 bases to trimming and J lost 5 bases, with 6 bases between them. This CDR3 has 13 amino acids. Germline CDR1 LGHNA, CDR2 YNFKEQ. The CDR3 sequence: CASSQETGDTQYF. In DNA, the CDR3 is TGTGCCAGCAGCCAAGAGACAGGAGATACGCAGTATTTT.